A single sample gave rise to the 16 T cell receptor beta chains below, sequenced in a study of identical twins (dated by TCRdb to 2015 to 2016). The protocol used for the library was 5' RACE. Data came from an Illumina HiSeq 2000. TCRdb passed the public sequencing reads through fastp at Q25 and MiXCR, retaining productive beta sequences. Every entry covers one CDR3 protein and lists the most common genes and DNA from its rows. The sample contains 400,000 to 550,000 distinct CDR3 sequences, approximately 25% of them found a single time. The ten largest clones capture just under 3% of the sample. These data were likewise used in another study, on T cells expressing NK-cell markers.

The sample taken for sequencing was CD4+ T cells sorted from blood. The receptors originated from a woman between 18 and 30 years old in good health.

The V gene is TRBV25-1, the J gene TRBJ1-2; D remains ambiguous. V dropped 0 bases and J dropped 4 bases, with 6 bases sitting between them. CDR1 MGHDK and CDR2 SYGVNS come from the germline V gene. CDR3 length: 13 residues. CDR3 DNA: TGTGCCAGCAGTGAATACGAGAGCTATGGCTACACCTTC. It translates to CASSEYESYGYTF.

The V and J genes are TRBV21-1 and TRBJ1-5; TRBD1, the table's D call, was not compared with the DNA. TRBV21-1 is recorded as a pseudogene. There are 15 residues in the CDR3. Written as DNA, the CDR3 is TGTGCCAGCAGCAAAGCCAGGGCGATGAATCAGCCCCAGCATTTT. This encodes CASSKARAMNQPQHF.

V usage is TRBV5-5 and J usage is TRBJ1-2; 7 bases fit TRBD1. J gave up 7 bases and V 0 bases, and 9 bases lay outside the gene matches. Germline V CDR1 and CDR2: SGHKS, YYEKEE (reference sequence). CDR3 length equals 15 residues. The CDR3 region is CASSLGTGDRSGYTF. CDR3 DNA: TGTGCCAGCAGCTTGGGTACAGGGGATCGATCTGGCTACACCTTC.

The genes are TRBV11-2 and TRBJ2-1, with 11 bases matching TRBD2. This CDR3 comprises 16 residues. Trimming took 5 bases from V and 5 from J; bases not matched to a gene: 8. Germline values: CDR1 SGHAT, CDR2 FQNNGV. CDR3 in amino acids: CASSHRLLAGDNEQFF. In DNA, the CDR3 is TGTGCCAGCAGCCACCGACTACTAGCGGGAGACAATGAGCAGTTCTTC.

This clonotype has only a few counts. The J gene is TRBJ2-1, the V gene TRBV4-2; D unclear. V lost 1 base and J lost 7, with 11 bases in between. Per germline, CDR1 LGHNA and CDR2 YNFKEQ. CDR3 length: 14 residues. DNA for the CDR3: TGTGCCAGCAGCCAAGTGGGTATCGGTAATGAGCAGTTCTTC. Its translation is CASSQVGIGNEQFF.

V is TRBV7-9 and J is TRBJ1-5; no clear D. The length of the CDR3 is 14 residues. V was trimmed by 3 bases and J by 10 bases, leaving 16 bases between them. Germline V CDR1 and CDR2: SEHNR, FQNEAQ (reference sequence). The CDR3 bases are TGTGCCAGCAGCTTGGACCTAGTCGGTGGACCCCAGCATTTT. Translation: CASSLDLVGGPQHF.

The chain carries TRBV6-2 or TRBV6-3 and TRBJ2-1, with 9 bases aligning to TRBD1. Germline CDR1 and CDR2: MNHEY and SVGEGT. Trimming cost V 5 bases and J 6 bases; bases outside gene matches: 14. The CDR3 has 17 residues. CDR3 in DNA: TGTGCCAGCAGTAAGCCCGATTACAGGGGGCCCCGCAATGAGCAGTTCTTC. Its translation is CASSKPDYRGPRNEQFF.

This chain joins TRBV18 and TRBJ2-1; D ambiguous. The ends were cut back, 4 bases at V and 3 bases at J, with 13 bases in the middle. CDR3 length: 15 amino acids. Germline V lookup: CDR1 KGHSH, CDR2 LQKENI. CDR3 amino acids: CASSLLSPDYNEQFF. The CDR3, as DNA: TGTGCCAGCTCACTCCTCAGCCCAGACTACAATGAGCAGTTCTTC.

This clonotype has more than one count but fewer than ten. The chain joins TRBV7-8 to TRBJ2-1, with D tentatively TRBD1 (7 bases). Germline V gene lookup returns CDR1 SGHVS and CDR2 FQNEAQ. This CDR3 has 15 residues. V lost 4 bases and J lost 2, with 12 bases in between. Here the CDR3 DNA reads TGTGCCAGCAGCTCACAGGGGAGGACCTACAATGAGCAGTTCTTC. It codes for CASSSQGRTYNEQFF.

This clonotype was seen more than once but under ten times. The rearrangement joins TRBV5-1 to TRBJ2-1, with D perhaps matching TRBD2 (6 bases). Germline CDR1 is SGHRS and CDR2 is YFSETQ. The CDR3 contains 19 residues. V shed 5 bases and J shed 3 bases, with 27 bases lying between them. The DNA for the CDR3 is TGCGCCAGCAGTTATCCGACGGGTGGGGGGAGCTCCCTCTACAATGAGCAGTTCTTC. This codes for CASSYPTGGGSSLYNEQFF. Looking up the rest from reference TRBV5-1 and TRBJ2-1 gives the full variable domain: KAGVTQTPRYLIKTRGQQVTLSCSPISGHRSVSWYQQTPGQGLQFLFEYFSETQRNKGNFPGRFSGRQFSNSRSEMNVSTLELGDSALYLCASSYPTGGGSSLYNEQFFGPGTRLTVL.

This clonotype showed up just a few times. The V and J genes are TRBV5-5 and TRBJ1-1; D is unclear. Deletions cut 1 base from V and 1 base from J, with 11 bases between. The CDR3 consists of 15 residues. The germline V gene encodes CDR1 SGHKS and CDR2 YYEKEE (reference sequence). The CDR3: CASSLLETPNTEAFF. CDR3 DNA sequence: TGTGCCAGCAGCTTGCTCGAGACTCCGAACACTGAAGCTTTCTTT.

The genes are TRBV10-3 and TRBJ2-2, with 11 bases aligning to TRBD2. With V trimmed by 8 bases and J by 3 bases, 8 bases remained unmatched. Germline V CDR1 and CDR2: ENHRY, SYGVKD. The CDR3 is made up of 16 amino acids. CDR3 coding DNA: TGTGCCATCTCCTCGACTAGCGGGGTTTACACCGGGGAGCTGTTTTTT. Translated, it gives CAISSTSGVYTGELFF.

V usage is TRBV9 and J usage is TRBJ2-5; 8 bases agree with TRBD2. V shed 0 bases and J 3 bases; nucleotides not matched to a gene: 7. Per germline, CDR1 SGDLS and CDR2 YYNGEE. The CDR3 has 16 amino acids. CDR3 bases: TGTGCCAGCAGCGTAGGTCAGCGGGGGATAGAAGAGACCCAGTACTTC. Translated: CASSVGQRGIEETQYF.

The chain recombines TRBV9 with TRBJ2-1, with unresolved D. V was pared by 5 bases and J by 2 bases, with 14 bases between. This CDR3 is built from 15 residues. Germline values: CDR1 SGDLS, CDR2 YYNGEE. CDR3 protein: CASSNDQRPYNEQFF. The CDR3, as DNA: TGTGCCAGCAGTAACGACCAGCGCCCCTACAATGAGCAGTTCTTC. The variable domain in full, with the rest retrieved from reference TRBV9 and TRBJ2-1, is DSGVTQTPKHLITATGQRVTLRCSPRSGDLSVYWYQQSLDQGLQFLIQYYNGEERAKGNILERFSAQQFPDLHSELNLSSLELGDSALYFCASSNDQRPYNEQFFGPGTRLTVL.

This clonotype has just a few counts. This chain links TRBV20-1 with TRBJ1-3, with D uncertain. Trimming pared 0 bases from V and 2 bases from J, leaving 8 bases between. The CDR3 consists of 14 residues. The germline V gene encodes CDR1 DFQATT and CDR2 SNEGSKA (reference sequence). The CDR3: CSARDAAAGNTIYF. The DNA of the CDR3 is TGCAGTGCTAGAGATGCGGCCGCTGGAAACACCATATATTTT.

A word on this clonotype: The germline gene is not matched at one end of the junction; a read error may be the cause. The V and J genes are TRBV20-1 and TRBJ2-7; TRBD2 matches 8 bases. This CDR3 spans 15 amino acids. Germline V lookup: CDR1 DFQATT, CDR2 SNEGSKA (reference sequence). CDR3 in amino acids: CSAGEPTSETYEQYF. For the CDR3, the DNA is TGCAGTGCTGGAGAACCGACTAGCGAGACCTACGAGCAGTACTTC.